These 27 T cell receptor beta chains were sequenced from one sample in a study of T-cell reconstitution after alpha-beta-depleted transplantation in children. Unique molecular identifiers were used to barcode this TCRbeta library. TCRdb fed the PCR reads into MiXCR, producing one record per CDR3 protein. The table records a few hundred thousand distinct CDR3 sequences, about a sixth of them present only once. The sample in question was PBMCs from the stem cell graft donor, obtained from the stem cell graft. Receptors were obtained from a human donor who donated a stem cell graft to a child with acute lymphoblastic leukemia.

This clonotype was counted only a few times. The V call is TRBV6-6, the J call TRBJ2-3, with D uncertain. The ends were cut back, 6 bases at V and 9 bases at J, with 13 bases in the middle. Germline CDR1 is MNHNY and CDR2 is SVGAGI (reference sequence). CDR3 length: 12 residues. Here the CDR3 reads CASSSSARTQYF. The CDR3 bases are TGTGCCAGCAGCTCCTCTGCCCGCACGCAGTATTTT.

The rearrangement joins TRBV5-1 to TRBJ2-4; the match to TRBD1 covers 11 bases. V was pared by 7 bases and J by 8 bases, with 5 bases of the junction left unmatched. The CDR3 covers 13 residues. Per germline, CDR1 SGHRS and CDR2 YFSETQ. CDR3 amino acids: CASGTGGEDIQYF. CDR3 DNA sequence: TGCGCCAGCGGGACAGGGGGTGAGGACATTCAGTACTTC.

This clonotype was seen more than once but under ten times. This sequence joins TRBV5-1 and TRBJ2-2; D might be TRBD2 (6 bases). The CDR3 sequence is 16 residues long. V was cut by 0 bases and J by 1 base, with 10 bases left in between. CDR1 is SGHRS and CDR2 is YFSETQ in the germline V gene. The CDR3 DNA reads TGCGCCAGCAGCTTGGAGGGACTCCGGAACACCGGGGAGCTGTTTTTT. Translation gives CASSLEGLRNTGELFF. The full variable domain, its missing parts supplied by reference TRBV5-1 and TRBJ2-2, is KAGVTQTPRYLIKTRGQQVTLSCSPISGHRSVSWYQQTPGQGLQFLFEYFSETQRNKGNFPGRFSGRQFSNSRSEMNVSTLELGDSALYLCASSLEGLRNTGELFFGEGSRLTVL.

The V and J genes are TRBV7-9 and TRBJ2-7, with TRBD1 identical over 8 bases. The germline V gene encodes CDR1 SEHNR and CDR2 FQNEAQ (reference sequence). Germline trimming cut 5 bases from V and 5 bases from J; bases unmatched to any gene: 5. The CDR3 is made up of 13 amino acids. The CDR3 DNA reads as TGTGCCAGCAGCCGGGACAGGCCAGACGAGCAGTACTTC. This sequence encodes CASSRDRPDEQYF.

This clonotype has more than one count but fewer than ten. The chain recombines TRBV4-1 with TRBJ2-2; D gene unclear. This CDR3 has 14 residues. Germline lookup yields CDR1 MGHRA and CDR2 YSYEKL. The ends were cut back, 1 base at V and 6 bases at J, with 9 bases in the middle. In nucleotides, the CDR3 is TGCGCCAGCAGCCAAGGCGCGTACCCCGGGGAGCTGTTTTTT. Translating gives CASSQGAYPGELFF.

This clonotype has a handful of counts. The genes are TRBV6-5 and TRBJ1-1, with unresolved D. The CDR3 extends over 15 amino acids. Germline CDR1 is MNHEY and CDR2 is SVGAGI. The V end was cut by 0 bases, the J end by 0 bases, with 8 bases between. CDR3 region: CASSYSRWLNTEAFF. The CDR3 DNA reads TGTGCCAGCAGTTACTCCAGATGGCTGAACACTGAAGCTTTCTTT.

The V and J genes are TRBV12-3 or TRBV12-4 and TRBJ2-1, with a possible D match to TRBD2 (6 bases). The CDR3 contains 17 residues. Trimming pared 6 bases from V and 4 bases from J, leaving 22 bases between. CDR3 protein: CASSLGRGATEYNEQFF. As DNA, the CDR3 is TGTGCCAGCAGCCTAGGACGCGGGGCAACCGAGTACAATGAGCAGTTCTTC.

V is TRBV5-1 and J is TRBJ2-1, with TRBD2 identical over 11 bases. Germline V gene sequence: CDR1 SGHRS, CDR2 YFSETQ. The CDR3 sequence is 14 residues long. V was pared by 4 bases and J by 7 bases, with 4 bases of the junction left unmatched. The CDR3 sequence is CASSPSGRWNEQFF. For the CDR3, the DNA is TGCGCCAGCAGCCCTAGCGGGAGGTGGAATGAGCAGTTCTTC.

This clonotype was found a few times. The rearrangement joins TRBV11-2 to TRBJ2-2; 8 bases line up with TRBD2. The CDR3 is 14 amino acids. V trimming: 4 bases; J trimming: 6 bases; junction bases outside the gene matches: 4. Germline V CDR1 and CDR2: SGHAT, FQNNGV. CDR3 region: CASSSGLAAGELFF. CDR3 in DNA: TGTGCCAGCAGCTCTGGACTAGCCGCCGGGGAGCTGTTTTTT. Full variable domain (missing parts from reference TRBV11-2 and TRBJ2-2): EAGVAQSPRYKIIEKRQSVAFWCNPISGHATLYWYQQILGQGPKLLIQFQNNGVVDDSQLPKDRFSAERLKGVDSTLKIQPAKLEDSAVYLCASSSGLAAGELFFGEGSRLTVL.

A remark on this clonotype: At one boundary the junction diverges from the germline segment, which might be a read error. CDR3 amino acids: CASSQGPRNLWIVF. The CDR3 DNA reads TGTGCCAGCTCACAGGGACCGAGGAACTTATGGATCGTCTTT. This sequence joins TRBV18 and TRBJ1-6; TRBD1 is a possible D gene (5 bases). Germline lookup yields CDR1 KGHSH and CDR2 LQKENI. CDR3 size: 14 residues.

This clonotype was counted a few times. This chain links TRBV7-9 with TRBJ2-3, with 7 bases lining up with TRBD2. V dropped 2 bases and J dropped 6; count of bases not matched to a gene: 11. CDR3 size: 16 residues. Germline-derived CDR1 and CDR2 are SEHNR and FQNEAQ (reference sequence). The CDR3, as DNA: TGTGCCAGCAGCTTAAAGCCTAGCGGTTATGGGGATACGCAGTATTTT. Translation: CASSLKPSGYGDTQYF.

This clonotype was found a few times. The rearrangement links TRBV7-9 to TRBJ1-2; weak D call: TRBD1 (6 bases). Germline CDR1 is SEHNR and CDR2 is FQNEAQ (reference sequence). Trimming took off 5 bases at V and 3 bases at J, with 16 bases between the two ends. This CDR3 comprises 15 residues. The DNA of the CDR3 is TGTGCCAGCAGCGGAAGGACAGTCAACGACTATGGCTACACCTTC. Residues: CASSGRTVNDYGYTF.

This clonotype was seen only a few times. The genes are TRBV4-1 and TRBJ2-1, with a weak D call TRBD1 (6 bases). V lost 4 bases and J 10 bases, leaving 17 bases between the germline ends. The CDR3 is made up of 14 amino acids. CDR1 is MGHRA and CDR2 is YSYEKL in the germline V gene. CDR3 in amino acids: CASSPTQQGWEQFF. CDR3 nucleotide sequence: TGCGCCAGCAGCCCAACCCAACAGGGCTGGGAGCAGTTCTTC.

CDR3 sequence: CASSLEGYMNTEAFF. CDR3 DNA sequence: TGCGCCAGCAGCTTGGAGGGATACATGAACACTGAAGCTTTCTTT. The rearrangement uses TRBV5-1 and TRBJ1-1, with D hard to call. The CDR3 sequence is 15 residues long. With 0 bases removed from V and 0 bases from J, the gap between germline ends came to 9 bases. Germline V lookup: CDR1 SGHRS, CDR2 YFSETQ.

This clonotype was counted a few times. This chain links TRBV5-1 with TRBJ2-7; 9 bases fit TRBD1. This CDR3 spans 17 amino acids. Germline assignment: CDR1 SGHRS and CDR2 YFSETQ. V trimming: 4 bases; J trimming: 2 bases; junction bases outside the gene matches: 13. CDR3 nucleotide sequence: TGCGCCAGCAGCGCACCCGATAGGCGGACAGGGGCCTACGAGCAGTACTTC. Translating it yields CASSAPDRRTGAYEQYF.

This clonotype was seen only a few times. This sequence joins TRBV15 and TRBJ2-3, with TRBD2 matching over 11 bases. V shed 5 bases, J shed 2 bases, and the junction held 3 bases outside the gene matches. CDR3 length: 15 residues. Germline assignment: CDR1 LNHNV and CDR2 YYDKDF (reference sequence). The CDR3 nucleotides are TGTGCCACCAGCCGTAGCGGGAGGGCCACAGATACGCAGTATTTT. It yields the protein CATSRSGRATDTQYF.

The gene calls are TRBV27 and TRBJ2-7; TRBD1 aligns across 8 bases. CDR1 and CDR2 from the germline V gene are MNHEY and SMNVEV (reference sequence). The CDR3 spans 15 residues. Unmatched junction bases numbered 11, after V lost 5 bases and J lost 5 bases. This CDR3 reads CASSLPQTGVDEQYF. Written as DNA, the CDR3 is TGTGCCAGCAGTCTCCCCCAGACAGGGGTGGACGAGCAGTACTTC.

V gene TRBV5-5 combines with J gene TRBJ1-1; a possible D gene is TRBD1 (6 bases). The V gene's germline CDR1 is SGHKS and CDR2 YYEKEE (reference sequence). The CDR3 is made up of 18 amino acids. Trimming stripped 2 bases from V and 2 bases from J, with 22 bases between. The CDR3 DNA follows: TGTGCCAGCAGCTTAGGGTTGAACAGGGCATCTCTTAACACTGAAGCTTTCTTT. Translating gives CASSLGLNRASLNTEAFF.

This clonotype was found a few times. This chain uses TRBV29-1 with TRBJ2-3; TRBD1 aligns across 9 bases. The germline CDR1 and CDR2 sequences are SQVTM and ANQGSEA. The CDR3 extends over 13 amino acids. The J segment lost 3 bases and the V segment lost 7 bases, leaving 5 bases of the junction unmatched. This chain's CDR3 is CSADRGETDTQYF. The CDR3 nucleotides are TGCAGCGCTGACAGGGGGGAGACAGATACGCAGTATTTT.

This chain links TRBV11-2 with TRBJ1-5; TRBD1 matches at 7 bases. The V and J ends lost 5 bases and 5 bases, in that order; junction bases with no gene match: 9. The CDR3 sequence is 15 residues long. The germline V gene encodes CDR1 SGHAT and CDR2 FQNNGV. DNA of the CDR3: TGTGCCAGCAGCCCCGGAAGGACAGGAGATCAGCCCCAGCATTTT. Its protein is CASSPGRTGDQPQHF.

This clonotype was seen a handful of times. The gene calls are TRBV12-3 or TRBV12-4 and TRBJ2-7; maybe TRBD2 (6 bases). The CDR3 totals 13 residues. Deletions cut 5 bases from V and 9 bases from J, with 17 bases between. CDR3 in DNA: TGTGCCAGCAGTGACCCCAACGGGGGTCGGCAGTACTTC. It specifies CASSDPNGGRQYF.

This clonotype was detected a few times. The rearrangement uses TRBV7-2 and TRBJ2-1, with a tentative D call TRBD2 (6 bases). V was pared by 5 bases and J by 7 bases, with 24 bases between. The germline V gene has CDR1 SGHTA and CDR2 FQGNSA. CDR3 length: 17 residues. The CDR3 here is CASSGGFYRRAGNEQFF. The CDR3 DNA reads as TGTGCCAGCAGCGGGGGGTTTTACCGGAGGGCGGGGAATGAGCAGTTCTTC. The variable domain in full, completed from reference TRBV7-2 and TRBJ2-1, reads GAGVSQSPSNKVTEKGKDVELRCDPISGHTALYWYRQSLGQGLEFLIYFQGNSAPDKSGLPSDRFSAERTGGSVSTLTIQRTQQEDSAVYLCASSGGFYRRAGNEQFFGPGTRLTVL.

This clonotype was counted only a few times. This chain joins TRBV6-1 and TRBJ2-7; 7 bases line up with TRBD1. The CDR3 contains 16 residues. With V trimmed by 7 bases and J by 0 bases, 12 bases remained unmatched. Germline V gene data show CDR1 as MNHNS and CDR2 as SASEGT. The CDR3: CASNPSPGQSSYEQYF. As DNA, the CDR3 is TGTGCCAGCAATCCCTCCCCGGGACAGAGCTCCTACGAGCAGTACTTC.

This clonotype was counted between two and nine times. J is TRBJ2-7 and V is TRBV12-3 or TRBV12-4; D is uncertain. The length of the CDR3 is 11 residues. The V end was cut by 6 bases, the J end by 6 bases, with 9 bases between. The CDR3 bases are TGTGCCAGCAGCCACGGCTCCGAGCAGTACTTC. This encodes CASSHGSEQYF.

This chain's CDR3 is CASSYSARPTDTQYF. In DNA form, the CDR3 reads TGTGCCAGCAGTTACTCGGCGAGACCCACAGATACGCAGTATTTT. This chain uses TRBV6-5 with TRBJ2-3; D uncertain. Germline CDR1 MNHEY, CDR2 SVGAGI. The CDR3 covers 15 residues. With 0 bases removed from V and 2 bases from J, the gap between germline ends came to 9 bases.

This clonotype was counted between two and nine times. This chain connects TRBV12-3 or TRBV12-4 to TRBJ2-7, with D possibly TRBD1 on 6 matching bases. The CDR3 spans 14 residues. The V end lost 6 bases, the J end lost 1 base, and 13 bases lay between the germline ends. Here the CDR3 DNA reads TGTGCCAGCAGCCGTGACAGGCTTTCCTACGAGCAGTACTTC. This sequence encodes CASSRDRLSYEQYF.

The V call is TRBV7-9, the J call TRBJ2-5; TRBD2 matches at 7 bases. The CDR3 runs to 14 residues. After removal of 4 bases from V and 5 bases from J, the junction contained 7 bases not matched to a gene. The germline CDR1 and CDR2 sequences are SEHNR and FQNEAQ (reference sequence). The DNA of the CDR3 is TGTGCCAGCAGCTCTCTTCAGCGGGACGAGACCCAGTACTTC. This gives the protein CASSSLQRDETQYF.